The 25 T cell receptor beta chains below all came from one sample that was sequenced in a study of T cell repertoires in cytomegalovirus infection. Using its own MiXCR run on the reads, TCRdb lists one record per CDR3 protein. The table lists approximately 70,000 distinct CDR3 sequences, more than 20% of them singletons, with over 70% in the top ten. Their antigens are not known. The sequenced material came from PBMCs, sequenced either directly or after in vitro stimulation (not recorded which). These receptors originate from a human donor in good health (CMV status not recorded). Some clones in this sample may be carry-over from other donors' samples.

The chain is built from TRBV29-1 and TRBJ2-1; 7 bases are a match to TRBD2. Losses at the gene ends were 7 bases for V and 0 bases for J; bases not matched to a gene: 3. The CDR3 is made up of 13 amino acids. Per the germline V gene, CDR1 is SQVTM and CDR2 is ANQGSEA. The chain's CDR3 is CSGGTTSYNEQFF. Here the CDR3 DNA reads TGCAGCGGAGGGACTACCTCCTACAATGAGCAGTTCTTC.

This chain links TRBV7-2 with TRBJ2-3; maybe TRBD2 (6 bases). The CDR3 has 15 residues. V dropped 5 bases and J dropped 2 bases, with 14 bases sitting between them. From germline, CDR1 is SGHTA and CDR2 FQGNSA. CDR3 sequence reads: CASSLTSYDTDTQYF. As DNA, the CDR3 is TGTGCCAGCAGCCTGACTAGTTATGACACAGATACGCAGTATTTT.

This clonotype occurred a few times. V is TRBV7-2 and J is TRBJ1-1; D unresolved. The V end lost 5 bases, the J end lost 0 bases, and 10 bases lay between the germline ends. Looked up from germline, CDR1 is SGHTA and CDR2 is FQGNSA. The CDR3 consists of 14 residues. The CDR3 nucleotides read TGTGCCAGCAGCGGAAGATCCATGAACACTGAAGCTTTCTTT. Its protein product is CASSGRSMNTEAFF. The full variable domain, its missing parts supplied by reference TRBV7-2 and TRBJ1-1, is GAGVSQSPSNKVTEKGKDVELRCDPISGHTALYWYRQSLGQGLEFLIYFQGNSAPDKSGLPSDRFSAERTGGSVSTLTIQRTQQEDSAVYLCASSGRSMNTEAFFGQGTRLTVV.

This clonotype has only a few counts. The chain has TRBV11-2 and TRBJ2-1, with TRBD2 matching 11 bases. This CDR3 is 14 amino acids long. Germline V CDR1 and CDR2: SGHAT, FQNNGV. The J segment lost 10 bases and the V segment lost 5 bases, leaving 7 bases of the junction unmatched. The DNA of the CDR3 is TGTGCCAGCAGCACCATAGCGGGAGGGATAGAGCAGTTCTTC. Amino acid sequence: CASSTIAGGIEQFF.

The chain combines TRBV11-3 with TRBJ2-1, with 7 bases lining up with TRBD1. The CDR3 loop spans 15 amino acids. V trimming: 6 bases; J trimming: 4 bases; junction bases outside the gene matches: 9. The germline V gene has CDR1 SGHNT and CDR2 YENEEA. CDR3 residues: CASRSRDRPYNEQFF. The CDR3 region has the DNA TGTGCCAGCAGATCCCGGGACAGACCATACAATGAGCAGTTCTTC.

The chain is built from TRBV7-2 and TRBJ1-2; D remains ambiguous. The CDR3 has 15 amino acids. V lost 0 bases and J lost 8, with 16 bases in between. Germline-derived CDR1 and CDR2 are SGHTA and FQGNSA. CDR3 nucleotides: TGTGCCAGCAGCTTAGCCACCGGACGTCAGACGGGCTACACCTTC. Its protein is CASSLATGRQTGYTF. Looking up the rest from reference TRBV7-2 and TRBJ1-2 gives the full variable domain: GAGVSQSPSNKVTEKGKDVELRCDPISGHTALYWYRQSLGQGLEFLIYFQGNSAPDKSGLPSDRFSAERTGGSVSTLTIQRTQQEDSAVYLCASSLATGRQTGYTFGSGTRLTVV.

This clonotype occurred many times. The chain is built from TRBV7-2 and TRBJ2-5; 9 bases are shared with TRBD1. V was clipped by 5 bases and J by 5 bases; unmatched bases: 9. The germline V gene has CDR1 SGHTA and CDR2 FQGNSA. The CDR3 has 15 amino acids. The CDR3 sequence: CASSGRTGGTETQYF. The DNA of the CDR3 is TGTGCCAGCAGCGGTCGAACAGGGGGCACGGAGACCCAGTACTTC.

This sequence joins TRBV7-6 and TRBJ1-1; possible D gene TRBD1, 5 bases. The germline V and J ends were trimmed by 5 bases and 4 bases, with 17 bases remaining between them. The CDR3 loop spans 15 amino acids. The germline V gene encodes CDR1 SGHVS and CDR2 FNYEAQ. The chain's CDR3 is CASSVLGAGPTEAFF. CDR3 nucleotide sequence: TGTGCCAGCAGCGTTCTAGGGGCAGGGCCCACTGAAGCTTTCTTT. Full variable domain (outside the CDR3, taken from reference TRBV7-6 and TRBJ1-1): GAGVSQSPRYKVTKRGQDVALRCDPISGHVSLYWYRQALGQGPEFLTYFNYEAQQDKSGLPNDRFSAERPEGSISTLTIQRTEQRDSAMYRCASSVLGAGPTEAFFGQGTRLTVV.

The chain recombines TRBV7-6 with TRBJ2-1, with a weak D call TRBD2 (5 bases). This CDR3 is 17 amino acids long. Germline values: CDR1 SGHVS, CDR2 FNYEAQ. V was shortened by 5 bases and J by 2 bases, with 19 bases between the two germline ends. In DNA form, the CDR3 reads TGTGCCAGCAGCCCGCTTATCGCTAGCCGAGCCTACAATGAGCAGTTCTTC. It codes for CASSPLIASRAYNEQFF.

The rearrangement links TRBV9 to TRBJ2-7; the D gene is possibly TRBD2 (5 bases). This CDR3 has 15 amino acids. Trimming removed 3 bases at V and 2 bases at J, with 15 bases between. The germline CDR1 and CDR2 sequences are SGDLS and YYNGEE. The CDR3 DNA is TGTGCCAGCAGCGCCGGAGGTGGCGGTCCCTACGAGCAGTACTTC. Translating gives CASSAGGGGPYEQYF.

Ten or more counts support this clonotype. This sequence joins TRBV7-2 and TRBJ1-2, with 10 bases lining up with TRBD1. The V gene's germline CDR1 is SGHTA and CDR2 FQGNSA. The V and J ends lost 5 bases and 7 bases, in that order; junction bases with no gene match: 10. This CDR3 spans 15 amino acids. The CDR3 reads CASSPRQGAIGGYTF. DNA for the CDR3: TGTGCCAGCAGCCCGCGACAGGGGGCAATAGGTGGCTACACCTTC.

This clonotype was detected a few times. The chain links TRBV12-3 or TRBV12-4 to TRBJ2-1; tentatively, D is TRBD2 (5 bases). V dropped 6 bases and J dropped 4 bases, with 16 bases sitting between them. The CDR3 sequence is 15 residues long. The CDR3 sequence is CASRVGRRVYNEQFF. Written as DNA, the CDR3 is TGTGCCAGCAGAGTAGGGAGAAGGGTATACAATGAGCAGTTCTTC.

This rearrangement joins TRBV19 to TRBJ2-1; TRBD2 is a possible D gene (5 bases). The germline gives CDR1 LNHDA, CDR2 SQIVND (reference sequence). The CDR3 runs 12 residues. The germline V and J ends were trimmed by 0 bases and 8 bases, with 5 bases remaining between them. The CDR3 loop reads CASSIDGDEQFF. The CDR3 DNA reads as TGTGCCAGTAGTATAGACGGGGATGAGCAGTTCTTC.

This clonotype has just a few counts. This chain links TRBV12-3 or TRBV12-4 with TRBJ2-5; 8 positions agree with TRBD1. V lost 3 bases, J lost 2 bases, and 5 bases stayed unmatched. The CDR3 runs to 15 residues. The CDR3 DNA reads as TGTGCCAGCAGTTTTGAGGGACAGGCACAAGAGACCCAGTACTTC. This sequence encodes CASSFEGQAQETQYF.

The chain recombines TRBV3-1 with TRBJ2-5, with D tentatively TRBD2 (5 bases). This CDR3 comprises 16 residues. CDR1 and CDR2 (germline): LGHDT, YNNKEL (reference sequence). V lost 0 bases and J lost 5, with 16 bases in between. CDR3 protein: CASSQDRALRRETQYF. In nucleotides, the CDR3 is TGTGCCAGCAGCCAAGATCGGGCCTTAAGGAGGGAGACCCAGTACTTC.

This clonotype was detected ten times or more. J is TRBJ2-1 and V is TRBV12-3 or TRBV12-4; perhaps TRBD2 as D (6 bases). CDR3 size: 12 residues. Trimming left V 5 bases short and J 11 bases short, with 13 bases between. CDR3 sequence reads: CASSGFREKQFF. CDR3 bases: TGTGCCAGCAGTGGCTTCCGGGAGAAGCAGTTCTTC.

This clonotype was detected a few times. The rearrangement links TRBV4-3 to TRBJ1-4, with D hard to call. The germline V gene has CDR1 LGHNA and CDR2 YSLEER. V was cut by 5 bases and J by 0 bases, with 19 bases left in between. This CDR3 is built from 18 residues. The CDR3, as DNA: TGCGCCAGCAGCAAGACGCGACCCCTCAGACCAACTAATGAAAAACTGTTTTTT. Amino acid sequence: CASSKTRPLRPTNEKLFF.

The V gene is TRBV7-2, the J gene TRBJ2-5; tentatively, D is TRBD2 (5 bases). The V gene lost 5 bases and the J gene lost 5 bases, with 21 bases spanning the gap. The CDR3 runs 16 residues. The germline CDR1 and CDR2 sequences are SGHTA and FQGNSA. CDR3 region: CASSPQFGIQGETQYF. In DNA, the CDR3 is TGTGCCAGCAGCCCACAGTTCGGGATCCAAGGGGAGACCCAGTACTTC.

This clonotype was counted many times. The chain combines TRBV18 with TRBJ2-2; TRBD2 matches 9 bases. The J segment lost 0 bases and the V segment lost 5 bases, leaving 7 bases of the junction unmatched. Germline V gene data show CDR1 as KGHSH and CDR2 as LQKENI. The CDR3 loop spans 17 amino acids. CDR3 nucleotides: TGTGCCAGCTCATCGCGACTAGCGGACACGAACACCGGGGAGCTGTTTTTT. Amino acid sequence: CASSSRLADTNTGELFF.

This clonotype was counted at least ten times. CDR3 DNA: TGTGCCAGCAGCTCGTTCAGGATCGACCATGGCTACACCTTC. This sequence encodes CASSSFRIDHGYTF. The chain combines TRBV7-2 with TRBJ1-2; D call uncertain. From germline, CDR1 is SGHTA and CDR2 FQGNSA. CDR3 length: 14 amino acids. Trimming left V 4 bases short and J 6 bases short, with 15 bases between.

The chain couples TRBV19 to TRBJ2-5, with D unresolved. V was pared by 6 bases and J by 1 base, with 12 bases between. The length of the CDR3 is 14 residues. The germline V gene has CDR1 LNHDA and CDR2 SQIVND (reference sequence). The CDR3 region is CASSYVGAQETQYF. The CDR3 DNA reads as TGTGCCAGTAGCTACGTTGGTGCCCAAGAGACCCAGTACTTC.

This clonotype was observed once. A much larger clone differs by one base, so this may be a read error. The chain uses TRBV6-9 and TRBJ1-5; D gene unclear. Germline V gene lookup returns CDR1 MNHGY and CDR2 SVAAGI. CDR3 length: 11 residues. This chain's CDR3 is CASRICLPQQF. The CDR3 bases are TGTGCCAGCAGGATTTGTTTGCCCCAGCAGTTT.

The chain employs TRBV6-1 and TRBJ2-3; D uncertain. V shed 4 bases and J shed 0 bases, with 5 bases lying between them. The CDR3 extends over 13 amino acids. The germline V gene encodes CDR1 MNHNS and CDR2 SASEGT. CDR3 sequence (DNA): TGTGCCAGCAGTGTGGATAGCACAGATACGCAGTATTTT. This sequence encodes CASSVDSTDTQYF.

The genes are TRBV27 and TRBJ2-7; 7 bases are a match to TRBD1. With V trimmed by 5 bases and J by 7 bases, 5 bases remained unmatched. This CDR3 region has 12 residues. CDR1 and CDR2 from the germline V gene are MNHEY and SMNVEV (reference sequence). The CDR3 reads CASSRQGGEQYF. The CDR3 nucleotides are TGTGCCAGCAGTAGACAGGGTGGGGAGCAGTACTTC.

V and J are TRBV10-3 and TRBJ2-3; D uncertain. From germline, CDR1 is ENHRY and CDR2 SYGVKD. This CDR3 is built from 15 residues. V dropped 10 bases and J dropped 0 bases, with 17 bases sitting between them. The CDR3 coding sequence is TGTGCCACAGGCCCCACAGCCGCTAGCACAGATACGCAGTATTTT. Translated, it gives CATGPTAASTDTQYF.